This TCR beta chain emerged from a study of shared clonotypes between healthy human individuals. Turning to the study itself: Three plates were used per donor for CD4 naive, three for CD4 memory, two for CD8 naive and one for CD8 memory.

V was pared by 4 bases and J by 3 bases, with 13 bases between. This CDR3 contains 15 residues. Germline CDR1 LNHDA, CDR2 SQIVND (reference sequence). The study, taken as a whole, reports: Collection of samples was limited to blood; tissue repertoires likely differ. What limited the represented genetic and exposure-history diversity was the small number of donors. Non-shared clonotypes displayed generation probabilities falling below those of clonotypes present in all four donors.

Sequencing was performed with immunoSEQ multiplex PCR; in TCRdb, only in-frame clones are kept and a portion is missing. The profile shows roughly 890,000 clones, nearly 95% of them singletons. Only CD45RO-negative cells positively selected for CCR7 counted as naive CD8 cells, so terminally differentiated effector memory CD45RA+ cells were excluded. With respect to this clone: What it binds is unknown.

Sequenced material: naive CD8+ T cells sorted from blood. This receptor was taken from a young man in good health. This sequence joins TRBV19 and TRBJ2-1; tentatively, D is TRBD2 (5 bases). This chain's CDR3 is CASSKGYGIYNEQFF. Written as DNA, the CDR3 is TGTGCCAGTAGTAAAGGGTACGGGATCTACAATGAGCAGTTCTTC.